These T cell receptor beta chains were read from a single sample in a study of blood T cell repertoires in COVID-19. Profiled with immunoSEQ multiplex PCR; TCRdb holds only in-frame clones, not every one. The table shows 300,000 to 400,000 clones, with 70% to 90% occurring only once. The source material was peripheral blood. Receptors were obtained from a woman in her 30s with COVID-19, enrolled during active disease. Each CDR3 is given with its conserved first and last residue. D genes are given only for firm matches. The size field is filled for only some rows; it gives once, few, many or a size class.

j_call,clone_size,v_call,d_call,cdr3_nt,cdr3_aa
TRBJ1-2,NA,TRBV4-3,NA,TGCGCCAGCAGCCAGGAGTTGGACAGAATAAATTTATATGGCTACACCTTC,CASSQELDRINLYGYTF
TRBJ2-7,once,TRBV10-3,NA,TGTGCCATCAGGGGCTCCCAGGATAGGTACGAGCAGTACTTC,CAIRGSQDRYEQYF
TRBJ1-3,NA,TRBV19,TRBD1,TGTGCCAGTAGGGGGACAGGGGTGGACACCATATATTTT,CASRGTGVDTIYF
TRBJ1-4,NA,TRBV19,NA,TGTGCCAGTAGTATCGGGGGGGAAAATGAAAAACTGTTTTTT,CASSIGGENEKLFF
TRBJ2-5,NA,TRBV28,TRBD1,TGTGCCAGCAGGGGACAGGGTATTGAGACCCAGTACTTC,CASRGQGIETQYF
TRBJ1-4,NA,TRBV7-2,TRBD1,TGTGCCAGCAGCTTAGGGGGGACAGGGGGTTCTGAAAAACTGTTTTTT,CASSLGGTGGSEKLFF
TRBJ1-1,NA,TRBV6-5,NA,TGTGCCAGCAATACATTCGCAGGGGTCGACACTGAAGCTTTCTTT,CASNTFAGVDTEAFF
TRBJ1-6,NA,TRBV2,TRBD1,TGTGCCAGCAGTGGACAGGGTCTAAATAATTCACCCCTCCACTTT,CASSGQGLNNSPLHF
TRBJ2-7,NA,TRBV21-1,NA,TGTGCCAGCAGCGACAGGGACAGGGAAAATAATGTCGGCGAGCAGTACTTC,CASSDRDRENNVGEQYF
TRBJ2-3,NA,TRBV5-1,NA,TGCGCCAGCAGCGGGGGGGGCGGAACAGATACGCAGTATTTT,CASSGGGGTDTQYF
TRBJ1-2,once,TRBV27,NA,TGTGCCAGCAGTTTGGGGAGATACTCTGGCTACACCTTC,CASSLGRYSGYTF
TRBJ2-5,NA,TRBV11-2,TRBD1,TGTGCCAGCAGCTTAGTAGGGGGCCTAGGAGAGACCCAGTACTTC,CASSLVGGLGETQYF
TRBJ2-1,NA,TRBV19,NA,TGTGCCAGTAGTATTTTTGGGGGCGCTTACAATGAGCAGTTCTTC,CASSIFGGAYNEQFF
TRBJ2-1,NA,TRBV3-1/TRBV3-2,TRBD2,TGTGCCAGCAGCCAGGATCGAACTAGCGGGATATACAATGAGCAGTTCTTC,CASSQDRTSGIYNEQFF
TRBJ2-4,NA,TRBV2,NA,TGTGCCAGCACCCAGAACCCCAGGGCTACAGCCAAAAACATTCAGTACTTC,CASTQNPRATAKNIQYF
TRBJ2-7,NA,TRBV6-1,NA,TGTGCCAGCAGTGAAATGAGTGCAGGCCGCTCCTACGAGCAGTACTTC,CASSEMSAGRSYEQYF
TRBJ1-2,NA,TRBV27,NA,TGTGCCAGCAGTCACGACGCGGGAGGCTACACCTTC,CASSHDAGGYTF
TRBJ2-7,NA,TRBV27,TRBD1,TGTGCCAGCAGGGGCGGACAGGGGTTCTACGAGCAGTACTTC,CASRGGQGFYEQYF
TRBJ2-5,NA,TRBV3-1/TRBV3-2,TRBD2,TGTGCCAGCAGCCCGAGACTAGCGGGGGACCAAGAGACCCAGTACTTC,CASSPRLAGDQETQYF
TRBJ1-2,NA,TRBV7-2,TRBD1,TGTGCCAGCAGCCCGGGATATTTCGGGACAGGGGGTGGATATGGCTACACCTTC,CASSPGYFGTGGGYGYTF
TRBJ2-4,NA,TRBV7-2,TRBD2,TGTGCCAGCAGCACCCCGGGACTAGCGGGAGGGAAAAACATTCAGTACTTC,CASSTPGLAGGKNIQYF
TRBJ1-6,NA,TRBV5-4,TRBD1,TGTGCCAGCAGCCTGACAGGGGGTAATTCACCCCTCCACTTT,CASSLTGGNSPLHF
TRBJ2-5,NA,TRBV5-4,NA,TGTGCCAGCAGCCAGGGGCAGGACCAAGAGACCCAGTACTTC,CASSQGQDQETQYF
TRBJ2-1,once,TRBV3-1/TRBV3-2,TRBD2,TGTGCCAGCAGCCAAAGGACTAGCGGGAGGTATCCCTACAATGAGCAGTTCTTC,CASSQRTSGRYPYNEQFF
TRBJ1-2,NA,TRBV6-9,NA,TGTGCCACCCTCTGGGGGGGGTCCAAGAGTGGCTACACCTTC,CATLWGGSKSGYTF
TRBJ2-1,NA,TRBV3-1/TRBV3-2,NA,TGTGCCAGCAGCCAAGATCTGGCGGTCGTGGGTGAGCAGTTCTTC,CASSQDLAVVGEQFF
TRBJ2-7,NA,TRBV5-6,TRBD1,TGTGCCAGCAGCCGAGGACAGGGCGAGCAGTACTTC,CASSRGQGEQYF
TRBJ2-4,once,TRBV6-2/TRBV6-3,NA,TGTGCCAGCAGTTACCCGGACAGACTCGTAGCCAAAAACATTCAGTACTTC,CASSYPDRLVAKNIQYF
TRBJ2-5,NA,TRBV5-1,NA,TGCGCCAGCAGCTTCTCAGGCCAAGAGACCCAGTACTTC,CASSFSGQETQYF
TRBJ2-3,NA,TRBV18,NA,TGTGCCAGCTCACCACGGCGGGATCAAGATACGCAGTATTTT,CASSPRRDQDTQYF
TRBJ1-5,NA,TRBV6-6,TRBD1,TGTGCCAGCAGTTACATTACGGGACAGGGCAATCAGCCCCAGCATTTT,CASSYITGQGNQPQHF
TRBJ1-1,NA,TRBV28,NA,TGTGCCAGCAGTCTTCGACGCTTTGAGGCTGAAGCTTTCTTT,CASSLRRFEAEAFF
TRBJ1-3,NA,TRBV7-2,NA,TGTGCCAGCAGCTTAGCTACAGGGTTCGCTCCCGGAAACACCATATATTTT,CASSLATGFAPGNTIYF
TRBJ1-5,NA,TRBV10-3,TRBD1,TGTGCCATCAGGGACAGGGGAAGCAATCAGCCCCAGCATTTT,CAIRDRGSNQPQHF
TRBJ2-1,NA,TRBV10-3,NA,TGTGCCATCAGTGGGGACATAAATGAGCAGTTCTTC,CAISGDINEQFF
TRBJ2-5,NA,TRBV24-1,TRBD2,TGTGCCACCAGAGGGCCGGGACTAGAAAAGACCCAGTACTTC,CATRGPGLEKTQYF
TRBJ1-3,NA,TRBV9,NA,TGTGCCAGCAGCCGCGGGAACACCATATATTTT,CASSRGNTIYF
TRBJ1-1,NA,TRBV18,NA,TGTGCCAGCTCACCAAACAGGACAGTCATGAACACTGAAGCTTTCTTT,CASSPNRTVMNTEAFF
TRBJ1-1,NA,TRBV5-6,NA,TGTGCCAGCAGCGCCTCAGGCGAAAATGGGTACACTGAAGCTTTCTTT,CASSASGENGYTEAFF
TRBJ1-1,few,TRBV29-1,NA,TGCAGCGTTGTCAGGACAGAAAGATTTGAAGCTTTCTTT,CSVVRTERFEAFF
TRBJ2-1,NA,TRBV5-8,NA,TGTGCCAGCTCCAGGGGGCGGGGGTACAATGAGCAGTTCTTC,CASSRGRGYNEQFF
TRBJ1-1,NA,TRBV7-9,TRBD1,TGTGCCAGCAGCCCGACAGGGGACGCGAACACTGAAGCTTTCTTT,CASSPTGDANTEAFF
TRBJ2-1,NA,TRBV7-2,TRBD2,TGTGCCAGCAGCCCGGGACTAGCTAAGGACAATGAGCAGTTCTTC,CASSPGLAKDNEQFF
TRBJ2-5,NA,TRBV6-1,NA,TGTGCCAGCAGTGAACTAGAAGAGACCCAGTACTTC,CASSELEETQYF
TRBJ2-7,NA,TRBV2,NA,TGTGCCAGCAGTGAAGGTGGTAGAGGGGGCTACGAGCAGTACTTC,CASSEGGRGGYEQYF
TRBJ2-1,NA,TRBV14,TRBD2,TGTGCCAGTGGGGGTAGCGGGGGGAGTTTTAATGAGCAGTTCTTC,CASGGSGGSFNEQFF
TRBJ2-3,NA,TRBV7-2,NA,TGTGCCAGCAGCTTAGCAGGTGGCGGGGGCACAGATACGCAGTATTTT,CASSLAGGGGTDTQYF
TRBJ1-2,once,TRBV4-3,TRBD1,TGCGCCAGCAGCCAAGATGGGGTGGTCGGGACAGGGACGGCGCCCTATGGCTACACCTTC,CASSQDGVVGTGTAPYGYTF
TRBJ1-1,NA,TRBV11-3,TRBD1,TGTGCCAGCAGCCGAGGGGGCTCCACTTCCCCTAATGAAGCTTTCTTT,CASSRGGSTSPNEAFF
TRBJ1-1,NA,TRBV27,NA,TGTGCCAGCAGTTACAGGGCGAACACTGAAGCTTTCTTT,CASSYRANTEAFF
TRBJ2-2,NA,TRBV7-2,NA,TGTGCCAGCAGCTTAGGGGGAGGCGGGGAGCTGTTTTTT,CASSLGGGGELFF